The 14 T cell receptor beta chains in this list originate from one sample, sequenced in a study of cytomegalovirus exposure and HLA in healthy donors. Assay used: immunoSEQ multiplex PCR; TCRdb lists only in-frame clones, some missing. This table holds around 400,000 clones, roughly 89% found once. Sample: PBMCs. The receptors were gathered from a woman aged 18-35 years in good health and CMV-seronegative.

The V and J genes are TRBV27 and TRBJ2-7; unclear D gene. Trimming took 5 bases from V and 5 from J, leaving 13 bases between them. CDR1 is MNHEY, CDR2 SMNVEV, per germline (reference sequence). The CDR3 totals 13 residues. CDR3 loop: CASSLQPHNEQYF. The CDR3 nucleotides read TGTGCCAGCAGTCTCCAACCGCACAACGAGCAGTACTTC.

The CDR3, as DNA: TGTGCCATCAGTGAGTCGCTTAGCGCAGTGGGCTCCTACAATGAGCAGTTCTTC. Amino acids: CAISESLSAVGSYNEQFF. This chain links TRBV10-3 with TRBJ2-1; D is possibly TRBD2 (5 bases). V shed 0 bases and J shed 0 bases, with 15 bases lying between them. This CDR3 is 18 amino acids long. Germline V gene sequence: CDR1 ENHRY, CDR2 SYGVKD.

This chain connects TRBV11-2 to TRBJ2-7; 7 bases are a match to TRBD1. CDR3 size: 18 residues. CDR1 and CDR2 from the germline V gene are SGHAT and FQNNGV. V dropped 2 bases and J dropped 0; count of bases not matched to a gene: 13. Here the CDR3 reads CASSLLLRPKGASYEQYF. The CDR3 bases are TGTGCCAGCAGCTTACTACTGCGGCCCAAGGGGGCCTCCTACGAGCAGTACTTC.

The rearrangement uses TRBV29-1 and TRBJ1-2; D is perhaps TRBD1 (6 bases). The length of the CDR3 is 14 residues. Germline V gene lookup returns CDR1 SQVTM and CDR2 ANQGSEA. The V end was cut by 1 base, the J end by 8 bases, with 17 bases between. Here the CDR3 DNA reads TGCAGCGTTGAAGTCCAGACAGGCCCGGGGGGCTACACCTTC. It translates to CSVEVQTGPGGYTF.

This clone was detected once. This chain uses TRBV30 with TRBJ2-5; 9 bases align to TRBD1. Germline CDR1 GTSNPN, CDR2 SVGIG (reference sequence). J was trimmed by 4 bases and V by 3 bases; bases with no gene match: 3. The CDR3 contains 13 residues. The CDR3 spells CAWSRGQGETQYF. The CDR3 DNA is TGTGCCTGGAGCCGGGGACAGGGAGAGACCCAGTACTTC.

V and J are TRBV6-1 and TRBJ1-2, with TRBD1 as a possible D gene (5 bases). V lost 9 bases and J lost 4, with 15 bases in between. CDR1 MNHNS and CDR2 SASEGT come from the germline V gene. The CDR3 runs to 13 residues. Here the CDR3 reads CASWGDSSYGYTF. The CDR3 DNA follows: TGTGCCAGTTGGGGCGATTCCTCCTATGGCTACACCTTC.

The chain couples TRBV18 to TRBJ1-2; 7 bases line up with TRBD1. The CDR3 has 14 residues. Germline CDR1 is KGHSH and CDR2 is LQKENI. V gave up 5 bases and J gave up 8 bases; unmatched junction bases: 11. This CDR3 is CASSTNRGEEGYTF. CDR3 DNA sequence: TGTGCCAGCTCAACCAACAGGGGAGAAGAGGGCTACACCTTC.

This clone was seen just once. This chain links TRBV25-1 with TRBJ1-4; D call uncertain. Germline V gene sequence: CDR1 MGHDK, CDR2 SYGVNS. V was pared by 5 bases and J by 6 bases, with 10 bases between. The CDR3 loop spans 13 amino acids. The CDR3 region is CASSIQNHEKLFF. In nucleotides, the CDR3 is TGTGCCAGCAGTATACAGAATCATGAAAAACTGTTTTTT.

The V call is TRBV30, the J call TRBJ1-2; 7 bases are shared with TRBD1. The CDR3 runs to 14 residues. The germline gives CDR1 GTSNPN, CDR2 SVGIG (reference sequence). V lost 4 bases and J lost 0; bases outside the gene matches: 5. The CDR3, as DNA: TGTGCCTGGACCACAACAGGGGCTAACTATGGCTACACCTTC. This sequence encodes CAWTTTGANYGYTF.

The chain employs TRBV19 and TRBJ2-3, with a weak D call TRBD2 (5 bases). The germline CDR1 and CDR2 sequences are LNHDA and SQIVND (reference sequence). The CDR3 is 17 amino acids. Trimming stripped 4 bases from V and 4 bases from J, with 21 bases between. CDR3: CASSTRDPQTHPDTQYF. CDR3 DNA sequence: TGTGCCAGTAGTACCCGGGATCCACAAACTCACCCAGATACGCAGTATTTT. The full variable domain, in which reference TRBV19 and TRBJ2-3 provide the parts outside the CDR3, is DGGITQSPKYLFRKEGQNVTLSCEQNLNHDAMYWYRQDPGQGLRLIYYSQIVNDFQKGDIAEGYSVSREKKESFPLTVTSAQKNPTAFYLCASSTRDPQTHPDTQYFGPGTRLTVL.

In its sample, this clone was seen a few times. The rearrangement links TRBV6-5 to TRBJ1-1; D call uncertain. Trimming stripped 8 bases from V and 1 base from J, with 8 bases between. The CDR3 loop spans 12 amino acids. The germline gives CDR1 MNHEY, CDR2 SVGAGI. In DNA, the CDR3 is TGTGCCAGCGGACGGGGGAACACTGAAGCTTTCTTT. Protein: CASGRGNTEAFF.

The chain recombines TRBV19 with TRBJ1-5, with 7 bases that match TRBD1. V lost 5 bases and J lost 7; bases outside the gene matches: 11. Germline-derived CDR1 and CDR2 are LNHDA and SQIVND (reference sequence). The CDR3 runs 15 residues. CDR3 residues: CASSPLGGGGQPQHF. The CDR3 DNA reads TGTGCCAGTAGTCCACTAGGGGGCGGCGGGCAGCCCCAGCATTTT.

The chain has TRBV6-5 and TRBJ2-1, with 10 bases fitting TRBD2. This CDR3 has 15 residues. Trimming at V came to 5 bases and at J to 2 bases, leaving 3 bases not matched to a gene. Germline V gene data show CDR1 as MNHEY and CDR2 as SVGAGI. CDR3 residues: CASSIGTSAYNEQFF. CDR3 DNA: TGTGCCAGCAGTATCGGGACTAGCGCCTACAATGAGCAGTTCTTC.

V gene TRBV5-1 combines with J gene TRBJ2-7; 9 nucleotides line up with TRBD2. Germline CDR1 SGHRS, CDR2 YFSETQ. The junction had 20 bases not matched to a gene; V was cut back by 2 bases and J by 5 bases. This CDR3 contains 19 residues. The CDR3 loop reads CASSFRPRDLLAGGDEQYF. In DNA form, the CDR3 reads TGCGCCAGCAGCTTCCGGCCCCGGGATCTACTAGCGGGCGGCGACGAGCAGTACTTC.